The 2 T cell receptor beta chains listed next were all sequenced from one sample in a study of CD8+ T cells in alopecia areata (dated by TCRdb to the late 2010s). This sample's treatment or condition label indicates: oral pan-JAK inhibitor, 5-10 mg twice daily. Library preparation was by the immunoSEQ multiplex PCR assay. RNA was extracted from all samples and reverse transcribed into cDNA, which served as template for TCR sequencing. The immuneACCESS repertoire file appears here via TCRdb, limited to in-frame rearrangements. These files lack a portion of the clones; in checked studies, under half of the deficit traces to unresolved V genes, and the cause of the others is not known. Present in this sample are fewer than 250,000 clones, less than 45% of which were seen just once. Together, the top ten hold around 2.8% of the sample. Sequencing was performed on CD4+ T cells sorted from blood, taken at approximately week 36, from a patient treated with tofacitinib. Source of these receptors: a human donor with alopecia areata.

This chain links TRBV5-1 with TRBJ1-2; no definite D call. Germline V lookup: CDR1 SGHRS, CDR2 YFSETQ. The CDR3 contains 13 residues. Deletions cut 2 bases from V and 2 bases from J, with 7 bases between. DNA of the CDR3: TGCGCCAGCAGCTTTGAGGTCAACTATGGCTACACCTTC. This encodes CASSFEVNYGYTF. The full variable domain, completed using reference TRBV5-1 and TRBJ1-2, is KAGVTQTPRYLIKTRGQQVTLSCSPISGHRSVSWYQQTPGQGLQFLFEYFSETQRNKGNFPGRFSGRQFSNSRSEMNVSTLELGDSALYLCASSFEVNYGYTFGSGTRLTVV.

The chain has TRBV28 and TRBJ2-6; D is perhaps TRBD1 (5 bases). The V end was cut by 6 bases, the J end by 1 base, with 7 bases between. The CDR3 is 14 residues long. Per germline, CDR1 MDHEN and CDR2 SYDVKM. CDR3 in amino acids: CASSSGSGANVLTF. The DNA for the CDR3 is TGTGCCAGCAGCTCAGGGTCTGGGGCCAACGTCCTGACTTTC.